These T cell receptor beta chains were read from a single sample in a study of beta chain features in type 1 diabetes. Using immunoSEQ multiplex PCR, the repertoire was profiled, and TCRdb retains in-frame clones only, with some absent. The repertoire holds 250,000 to 400,000 clones, with 14% as singletons. Sequencing input: central memory CD4+ T cells from blood. The receptors were sampled from a man in his thirties or forties in good health. CDR3s include the opening cysteine and the closing phenylalanine or tryptophan. The order of the fields is J gene, CDR3 length, D gene, clone size, V gene, CDR3 protein, CDR3 DNA. D genes are given only for firm matches. Clone size is stated in some rows and not others, as once, few, many or a class when expanded.

j_gene: TRBJ1-3; len: 16; d_gene: .; abundance: .; v_gene: TRBV6-5; CDR3aa: CASSYGLAGSGNTIYF; CDR3nt: TGTGCCAGCAGTTATGGCCTAGCGGGTTCTGGAAACACCATATATTTT
j_gene: TRBJ2-2; len: 17; d_gene: .; abundance: many; v_gene: TRBV21-1; CDR3aa: CASSKVGLLAGNGELFF; CDR3nt: TGTGCCAGCAGCAAAGTGGGCCTACTAGCGGGGAACGGGGAGCTGTTTTTT
j_gene: TRBJ2-3; len: 14; d_gene: .; abundance: .; v_gene: TRBV2; CDR3aa: CASSVALATDTQYF; CDR3nt: TGTGCCAGCAGCGTCGCCCTTGCAACAGATACGCAGTATTTT
j_gene: TRBJ2-7; len: 15; d_gene: .; abundance: .; v_gene: TRBV21-1; CDR3aa: CASHLIDRESYEQYF; CDR3nt: TGTGCCAGTCACCTGATAGACAGGGAATCCTACGAGCAGTACTTC
j_gene: TRBJ1-2; len: 13; d_gene: .; abundance: .; v_gene: TRBV15; CDR3aa: CATSRVAGDGYTF; CDR3nt: TGTGCCACCAGCAGAGTGGCAGGGGATGGCTACACCTTC
j_gene: TRBJ2-5; len: 13; d_gene: .; abundance: .; v_gene: TRBV7-8; CDR3aa: CASSGEGTRSQYF; CDR3nt: TGTGCCAGCAGCGGTGAGGGGACTCGGTCCCAGTACTTC
j_gene: TRBJ1-4; len: 17; d_gene: TRBD1; abundance: .; v_gene: TRBV18; CDR3aa: CASSPLYRQGGSEKLFF; CDR3nt: TGTGCCAGCTCACCCCTCTATCGACAGGGGGGTTCCGAAAAACTGTTTTTT
j_gene: TRBJ1-6; len: 14; d_gene: TRBD1; abundance: .; v_gene: TRBV4-3; CDR3aa: CASSQDWTGATLHF; CDR3nt: TGCGCCAGCAGCCAAGATTGGACAGGAGCCACCCTCCACTTT
j_gene: TRBJ2-5; len: 11; d_gene: .; abundance: .; v_gene: TRBV2; CDR3aa: CASSPGPSQYF; CDR3nt: TGTGCCAGCAGCCCAGGTCCCTCCCAGTACTTC
j_gene: TRBJ2-3; len: 15; d_gene: .; abundance: few; v_gene: TRBV4-1; CDR3aa: CASSQDPRSTDTQYF; CDR3nt: TGCGCCAGCAGCCAAGATCCTCGATCAACGGATACGCAGTATTTT
j_gene: TRBJ2-2; len: 16; d_gene: TRBD1; abundance: .; v_gene: TRBV19; CDR3aa: CASSIRGTANTGELFF; CDR3nt: TGTGCCAGTAGTATAAGAGGGACAGCGAACACCGGGGAGCTGTTTTTT
j_gene: TRBJ1-2; len: 17; d_gene: .; abundance: .; v_gene: TRBV5-6; CDR3aa: CASSLEGPPPGPYGYTF; CDR3nt: TGTGCCAGCAGCTTGGAAGGTCCACCACCCGGGCCCTATGGCTACACCTTC
j_gene: TRBJ2-1; len: 14; d_gene: .; abundance: many; v_gene: TRBV4-1; CDR3aa: CASSQRFEESEQFF; CDR3nt: TGCGCCAGCAGCCAAAGATTCGAGGAGAGTGAGCAGTTCTTC
j_gene: TRBJ1-1; len: 14; d_gene: .; abundance: .; v_gene: TRBV28; CDR3aa: CASSLVISVAEAFF; CDR3nt: TGTGCCAGCAGTTTAGTAATAAGTGTCGCTGAAGCTTTCTTT
j_gene: TRBJ1-1; len: 16; d_gene: TRBD1; abundance: few; v_gene: TRBV4-3; CDR3aa: CASSQEGTGGNTEAFF; CDR3nt: TGCGCCAGCAGCCAAGAGGGAACAGGGGGGAACACTGAAGCTTTCTTT
j_gene: TRBJ1-1; len: 15; d_gene: TRBD1; abundance: few; v_gene: TRBV15; CDR3aa: CATSRRTQGDTEAFF; CDR3nt: TGTGCCACCAGCAGACGAACCCAGGGGGACACTGAAGCTTTCTTT
j_gene: TRBJ1-2; len: 12; d_gene: .; abundance: few; v_gene: TRBV18; CDR3aa: CASSPTGDGYTF; CDR3nt: TGTGCCAGCTCACCAACCGGGGATGGCTACACCTTC
j_gene: TRBJ1-1; len: 12; d_gene: .; abundance: few; v_gene: TRBV6-1; CDR3aa: CASKIGETEAFF; CDR3nt: TGTGCCAGCAAGATTGGGGAGACTGAAGCTTTCTTT
j_gene: TRBJ1-3; len: 17; d_gene: .; abundance: many; v_gene: TRBV10-3; CDR3aa: CAISESIFKRVGNTIYF; CDR3nt: TGTGCCATCAGTGAGTCGATTTTCAAAAGAGTTGGAAACACCATATATTTT
j_gene: TRBJ2-3; len: 14; d_gene: .; abundance: few; v_gene: TRBV18; CDR3aa: CASSHPGVPDTQYF; CDR3nt: TGTGCCAGCTCTCATCCTGGGGTCCCAGATACGCAGTATTTT
j_gene: TRBJ2-3; len: 14; d_gene: .; abundance: few; v_gene: TRBV18; CDR3aa: CASSPEPARDTQYF; CDR3nt: TGTGCCAGCTCACCGGAACCCGCGCGAGATACGCAGTATTTT
j_gene: TRBJ1-1; len: 15; d_gene: .; abundance: .; v_gene: TRBV6-1; CDR3aa: CASSIQGSPDTEAFF; CDR3nt: TGTGCCAGCAGTATTCAGGGCTCTCCGGACACTGAAGCTTTCTTT
j_gene: TRBJ1-1; len: 15; d_gene: .; abundance: .; v_gene: TRBV7-8; CDR3aa: CASSLVGTANTEAFF; CDR3nt: TGTGCCAGCAGCTTAGTCGGGACGGCCAACACTGAAGCTTTCTTT
j_gene: TRBJ2-6; len: 12; d_gene: .; abundance: many; v_gene: TRBV27; CDR3aa: CASRTGANVLTF; CDR3nt: TGTGCCAGCAGGACTGGGGCCAACGTCCTGACTTTC
j_gene: TRBJ1-1; len: 14; d_gene: .; abundance: .; v_gene: TRBV7-6; CDR3aa: CASSRSFTNTEAFF; CDR3nt: TGTGCCAGCAGCCGTTCATTCACTAACACTGAAGCTTTCTTT
j_gene: TRBJ2-5; len: 15; d_gene: TRBD2; abundance: .; v_gene: TRBV18; CDR3aa: CASSPGLGSGETQYF; CDR3nt: TGTGCCAGCTCACCAGGACTAGGGTCCGGGGAGACCCAGTACTTC
j_gene: TRBJ2-7; len: 15; d_gene: TRBD1; abundance: .; v_gene: TRBV5-4; CDR3aa: CASSLIGQGAYEQYF; CDR3nt: TGTGCCAGCAGCTTAATAGGACAGGGGGCCTACGAGCAGTACTTC